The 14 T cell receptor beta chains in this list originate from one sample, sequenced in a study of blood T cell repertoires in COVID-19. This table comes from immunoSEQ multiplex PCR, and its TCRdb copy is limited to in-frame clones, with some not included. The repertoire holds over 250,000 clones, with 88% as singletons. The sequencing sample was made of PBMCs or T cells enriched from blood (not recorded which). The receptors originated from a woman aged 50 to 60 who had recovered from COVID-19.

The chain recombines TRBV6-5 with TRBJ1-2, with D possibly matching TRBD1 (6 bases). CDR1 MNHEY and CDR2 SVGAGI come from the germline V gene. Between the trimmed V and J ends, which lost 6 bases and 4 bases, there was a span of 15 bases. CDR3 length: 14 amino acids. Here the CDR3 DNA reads TGTGCCAGCAGATCTACAGGGATGGGCTATGGCTACACCTTC. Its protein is CASRSTGMGYGYTF.

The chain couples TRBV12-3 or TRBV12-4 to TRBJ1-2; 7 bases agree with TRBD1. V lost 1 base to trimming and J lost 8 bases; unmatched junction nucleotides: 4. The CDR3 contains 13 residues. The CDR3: CASSLETGRGYTF. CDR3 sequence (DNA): TGTGCCAGCAGTTTAGAGACAGGGCGCGGCTACACCTTC.

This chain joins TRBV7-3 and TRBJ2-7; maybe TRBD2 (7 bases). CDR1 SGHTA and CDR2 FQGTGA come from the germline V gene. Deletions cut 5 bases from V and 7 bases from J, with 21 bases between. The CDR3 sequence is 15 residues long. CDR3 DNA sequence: TGTGCCAGCAGCCAGAGCGGACAGCCCGGGGGGGAGCAGTACTTC. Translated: CASSQSGQPGGEQYF.

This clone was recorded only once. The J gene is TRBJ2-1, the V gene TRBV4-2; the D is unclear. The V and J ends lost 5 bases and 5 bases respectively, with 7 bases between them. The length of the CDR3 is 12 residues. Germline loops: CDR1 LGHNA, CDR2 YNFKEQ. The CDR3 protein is CASSLHDNEQFF. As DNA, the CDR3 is TGTGCCAGCAGCTTACACGACAATGAGCAGTTCTTC.

In nucleotides, the CDR3 is TGCAGTGCTAGTGTCTGGGACAGGGGATCGCAGTACTTC. It codes for CSASVWDRGSQYF. The gene calls are TRBV20-1 and TRBJ2-7, with 10 bases fitting TRBD1. Trimming at V came to 3 bases and at J to 9 bases, leaving 8 bases not matched to a gene. This CDR3 region has 13 residues. The germline gives CDR1 DFQATT, CDR2 SNEGSKA (reference sequence).

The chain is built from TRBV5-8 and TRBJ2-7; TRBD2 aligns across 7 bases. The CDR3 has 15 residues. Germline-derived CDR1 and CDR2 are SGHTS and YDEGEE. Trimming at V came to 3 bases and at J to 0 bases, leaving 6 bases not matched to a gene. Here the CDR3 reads CASSWEAGISYEQYF. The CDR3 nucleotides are TGTGCCAGCAGCTGGGAAGCGGGGATCTCCTACGAGCAGTACTTC.

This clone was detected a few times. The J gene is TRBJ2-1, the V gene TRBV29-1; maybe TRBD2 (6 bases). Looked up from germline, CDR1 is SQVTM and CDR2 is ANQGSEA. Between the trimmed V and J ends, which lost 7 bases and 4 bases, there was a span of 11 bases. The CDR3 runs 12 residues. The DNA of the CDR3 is TGCAGCGGAGATGGGGGGTACAATGAGCAGTTCTTC. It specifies CSGDGGYNEQFF.

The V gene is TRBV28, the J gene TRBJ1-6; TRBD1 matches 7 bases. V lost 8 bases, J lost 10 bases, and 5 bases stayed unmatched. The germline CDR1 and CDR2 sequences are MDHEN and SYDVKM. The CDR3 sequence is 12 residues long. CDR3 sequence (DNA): TGTGCCAGCCGGGCAGGGGGGTCACCCCTCCACTTT. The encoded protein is CASRAGGSPLHF.

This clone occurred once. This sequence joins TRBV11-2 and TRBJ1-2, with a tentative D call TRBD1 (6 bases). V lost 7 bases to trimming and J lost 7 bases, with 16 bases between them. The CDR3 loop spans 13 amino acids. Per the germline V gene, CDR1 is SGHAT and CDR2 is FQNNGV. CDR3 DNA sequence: TGTGCCAGCACCCAGAACAGGGTTACTGGCTACACCTTC. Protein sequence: CASTQNRVTGYTF.

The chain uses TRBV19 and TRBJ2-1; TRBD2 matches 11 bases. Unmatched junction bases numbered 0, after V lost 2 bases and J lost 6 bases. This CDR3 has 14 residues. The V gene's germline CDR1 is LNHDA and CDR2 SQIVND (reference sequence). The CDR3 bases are TGTGCCAGTAGTATAACTAGCGGGAGCAATGAGCAGTTCTTC. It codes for CASSITSGSNEQFF. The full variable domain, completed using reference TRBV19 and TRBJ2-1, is DGGITQSPKYLFRKEGQNVTLSCEQNLNHDAMYWYRQDPGQGLRLIYYSQIVNDFQKGDIAEGYSVSREKKESFPLTVTSAQKNPTAFYLCASSITSGSNEQFFGPGTRLTVL.

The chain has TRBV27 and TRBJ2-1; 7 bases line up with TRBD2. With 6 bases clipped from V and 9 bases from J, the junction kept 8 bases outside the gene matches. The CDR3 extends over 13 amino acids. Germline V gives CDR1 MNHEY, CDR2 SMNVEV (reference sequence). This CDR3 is CASSPSAGSEQFF. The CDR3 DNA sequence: TGTGCCAGCAGCCCCTCAGCGGGGAGTGAGCAGTTCTTC.

This CDR3 reads CASSDPLPTGDNSPLHF. The CDR3 bases are TGTGCCAGCAGTGACCCCCTTCCGACAGGCGATAATTCACCCCTCCACTTT. The J gene is TRBJ1-6, the V gene TRBV6-4; possibly TRBD1 for D (6 bases). CDR1 is MRHNA and CDR2 is SNTAGT in the germline V gene. This CDR3 region has 17 residues. V dropped 2 bases and J dropped 5 bases, with 16 bases sitting between them.

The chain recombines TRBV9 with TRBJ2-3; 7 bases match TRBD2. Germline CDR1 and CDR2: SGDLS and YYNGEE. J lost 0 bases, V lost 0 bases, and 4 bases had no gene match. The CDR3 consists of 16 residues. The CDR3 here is CASSVVTSVSTDTQYF. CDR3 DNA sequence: TGTGCCAGCAGCGTAGTAACTAGCGTTAGCACAGATACGCAGTATTTT.

CDR3 protein: CASSWTGRGSPLHF. The CDR3, as DNA: TGTGCCAGCAGCTGGACGGGCCGGGGGTCACCCCTCCACTTT. The gene calls are TRBV11-2 and TRBJ1-6, with TRBD1 as a possible D gene (5 bases). CDR3 length: 14 residues. V lost 4 bases and J 10 bases, leaving 14 bases between the germline ends. The germline CDR1 and CDR2 sequences are SGHAT and FQNNGV.